Listed below are T cell receptor beta chains from one sample, sequenced in a study of blood T cell repertoires in COVID-19. TCRdb's table, derived via immunoSEQ multiplex PCR, lists solely in-frame clones and lacks some. The sample holds about 51,000 clones; 86% are singletons and the top ten take over 1%. Sequencing was performed on peripheral blood. All receptors derive from a man aged 60 to 75 with acute or convalescent COVID-19. CDR3s include the opening cysteine and the closing phenylalanine or tryptophan. The D gene is left open where the match is weak. Size tells how often a clone was seen (once, few, many) or the class of an expanded clone, and some rows leave it out.

TRBD1	TRBV7-9	once	TRBJ1-5	CASSLTPGQGEVGQPQHF	TGTGCCAGCAGCTTAACCCCGGGGCAGGGGGAAGTAGGTCAGCCCCAGCATTTT
-	TRBV11-2	-	TRBJ2-5	CASSLVRGGAGGETQYF	TGTGCCAGCAGCTTAGTTCGGGGCGGGGCTGGCGGGGAGACCCAGTACTTC
TRBD1	TRBV7-2	-	TRBJ1-5	CASKNDRGGNQPQHF	TGTGCCAGCAAAAATGACAGGGGAGGCAATCAGCCCCAGCATTTT
-	TRBV27	few	TRBJ1-4	CASSRGGLGNEKLFF	TGTGCCAGCAGTAGGGGGGGGCTAGGTAATGAAAAACTGTTTTTT
-	TRBV10-1	-	TRBJ2-5	CASSESWRSQETQYF	TGCGCCAGCAGTGAGTCGTGGCGGAGCCAAGAGACCCAGTACTTC
-	TRBV2	once	TRBJ1-6	CASSPIRGNNSPLHF	TGTGCCAGCAGCCCAATCAGGGGTAATAATTCACCCCTCCACTTT
-	TRBV15	-	TRBJ1-4	CATSYRANEKLFF	TGTGCCACCTCATACAGGGCTAATGAAAAACTGTTTTTT
-	TRBV6-5	-	TRBJ1-4	CASSQAGHLFF	TGTGCCAGCAGCCAGGCAGGTCACCTGTTTTTT
TRBD2	TRBV9	-	TRBJ2-1	CASSVRTSGTVEQFF	TGTGCCAGCAGCGTAAGAACTAGCGGGACGGTTGAGCAGTTCTTC
-	TRBV28	-	TRBJ2-1	CASFRQGPWGQFF	TGTGCCAGCTTCAGGCAGGGGCCATGGGGGCAGTTCTTC